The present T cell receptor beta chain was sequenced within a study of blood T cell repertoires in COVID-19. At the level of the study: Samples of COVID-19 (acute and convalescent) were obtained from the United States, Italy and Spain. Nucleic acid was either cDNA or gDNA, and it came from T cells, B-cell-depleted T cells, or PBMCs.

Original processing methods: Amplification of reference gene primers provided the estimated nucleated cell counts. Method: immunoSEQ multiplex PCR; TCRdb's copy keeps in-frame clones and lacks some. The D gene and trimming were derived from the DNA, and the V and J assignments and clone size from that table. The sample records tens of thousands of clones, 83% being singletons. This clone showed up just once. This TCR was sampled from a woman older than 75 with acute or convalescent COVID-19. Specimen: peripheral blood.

In DNA form, the CDR3 reads TGTGCCAGCTCTCCCAAGCGGGAGGGGAATGAAAAACTGTTTTTT. This sequence encodes CASSPKREGNEKLFF. The chain carries TRBV18 and TRBJ1-4; D might be TRBD1 (5 bases). CDR1 is KGHSH, CDR2 LQKENI, per germline. The CDR3 loop spans 15 amino acids. Trimming removed 6 bases from V and 5 bases from J, with 16 bases in between.